The rows below give T cell receptor beta chains drawn from one sample of a study of blood T cell repertoires in COVID-19. The assay was immunoSEQ multiplex PCR, and TCRdb's table has in-frame clones only and misses some. The sample carries approximately 190,000 clones, about 85% recorded once. The source material was peripheral blood. The receptors were gathered from a human donor in a cohort sampled during active COVID-19. Both conserved end residues are part of each CDR3. Each record gives: J gene, D gene, CDR3 length, V gene, clone size, CDR3 DNA, CDR3 protein. A D gene is named only where the DNA matches it firmly. Clone size is shown for a subset of rows, as once, few, many or a class of expanded clone.

TRBJ2-4,.,14,TRBV4-2,.,TGTGCCAGCAGCCAAGATAGGCAGGGTAACATTCAGTACTTC,CASSQDRQGNIQYF
TRBJ2-2,.,14,TRBV30,.,TGTGCCTGGAGTGTCAACGGAGGGACCGGGGAGCTGTTTTTT,CAWSVNGGTGELFF
TRBJ2-7,TRBD2,16,TRBV3-1/TRBV3-2,.,TGTGCCAGCAGCCAACGTACAAGCGGGAGATCCCACGAGCAGTACTTC,CASSQRTSGRSHEQYF
TRBJ2-5,.,13,TRBV6-5,.,TGTGCCAGCAGTTCTACAGGTCAAGAGACCCAGTACTTC,CASSSTGQETQYF
TRBJ2-3,.,13,TRBV28,.,TGTGCCAGCAGTCCATCCTTGCCAGGGGTTCAGTATTTT,CASSPSLPGVQYF
TRBJ2-2,.,15,TRBV15,.,TGTGCCACCAGCAGAGCTTTTACAGGGATTTGGGAGCTGTTTTTT,CATSRAFTGIWELFF
TRBJ2-3,.,12,TRBV6-4,.,TGTGCCAGCAGTGACGCGGCAGATACGCAGTATTTT,CASSDAADTQYF
TRBJ1-1,.,13,TRBV3-1/TRBV3-2,.,TGTGCCAGCAGCACCCACACAACCACTGAAGCTTTCTTT,CASSTHTTTEAFF
TRBJ2-1,.,15,TRBV6-5,.,TGTGCCAGCAGTCAAACTAGCCCGAGATACAATGAGCAGTTCTTC,CASSQTSPRYNEQFF
TRBJ1-5,.,13,TRBV6-5,.,TGTGCCAGCACAGGGGCGCGTAATCAGCCCCAGCATTTT,CASTGARNQPQHF
TRBJ2-5,.,18,TRBV10-2,.,TGCGCCAGCAGTGAGTCGCGGGGCTCTCGGGGCTGGAGGGAGACCCAGTACTTC,CASSESRGSRGWRETQYF
TRBJ2-6,.,13,TRBV3-1/TRBV3-2,.,TGTGCCAGCAGCACACAGGGAGCCAACGTCCTGACTTTC,CASSTQGANVLTF
TRBJ2-5,.,18,TRBV5-1,.,TGCGCCAGCAGCTTGTCGAGACAACATTACAGGGCCCAAGAGACCCAGTACTTC,CASSLSRQHYRAQETQYF
TRBJ1-1,.,13,TRBV29-1,.,TGCAGCGTTGGGGCAGACCTGAACACTGAAGCTTTCTTT,CSVGADLNTEAFF
TRBJ2-1,.,14,TRBV21-1,few,TGTGCCAGCACGGGGTCGAGCTCCTACAATGAGCAGTTCTTC,CASTGSSSYNEQFF
TRBJ2-3,TRBD2,12,TRBV10-1,few,TGCGCCACCGGGACTAGTGCAGATACGCAGTATTTT,CATGTSADTQYF
TRBJ1-2,.,13,TRBV2,.,TGTGCCAGCAGCGAACAGGGAAGTCAGGGCTACACCTTC,CASSEQGSQGYTF
TRBJ1-2,TRBD1,16,TRBV5-5,.,TGTGCCAGCAGCCCAGCCCGGACAGGGGGAAGGTCTGGCTACACCTTC,CASSPARTGGRSGYTF
TRBJ1-2,TRBD1,13,TRBV19,.,TGTGCCAGTAGTATGAGCAGGGGGTGGGGCTACACCTTC,CASSMSRGWGYTF
TRBJ2-3,.,12,TRBV6-5,.,TGTGCCAGCAGTAGAGTCCCAGATACGCAGTATTTT,CASSRVPDTQYF
TRBJ2-7,.,13,TRBV30,.,TGTGCCTGGACGCGGGGTACTTCCCACGAGCAGTACTTC,CAWTRGTSHEQYF
TRBJ2-7,.,13,TRBV5-1,.,TGCGCCAGCAGCGTGGGTGGGCCCTACGAGCAGTACTTC,CASSVGGPYEQYF